The clone carrying this TCR beta chain came up once. What it binds is not known. Method: immunoSEQ multiplex PCR; TCRdb's copy keeps in-frame clones and lacks some. Counted here are 130,000 to 150,000 clones, around 94% occurring once; the ten biggest clones make up roughly an eighth. The J segment lost 5 bases and the V segment lost 1 base, leaving 7 bases of the junction unmatched. The CDR3 is 17 amino acids. Germline CDR1 is SGHVS and CDR2 is FNYEAQ. This specimen comes from a study of T cell responses to AZD1222 COVID-19 vaccine. General observations from the study: Sampling captured repertoires only after the peak T cell response. Variant regions that are unmutated are reportedly the target of nearly half of spike-specific TCRs.

The chain uses TRBV7-6 and TRBJ2-2; 10 bases agree with TRBD2. This clonotype was sampled from an adult who had recovered from COVID-19. The sample in question was peripheral blood, obtained after recovery from COVID-19. CDR3 DNA: TGTGCCAGCAGCTTAGAGGCTAGCGGGAGAATAACCGGGGAGCTGTTTTTT. Translated, it gives CASSLEASGRITGELFF.